This record covers a single T cell receptor (beta chain). This sample was taken from a study of shared clonotypes between healthy human individuals. The table came from immunoSEQ multiplex PCR; TCRdb's copy has only in-frame clones and leaves some out. This table has 1.5 million to 2.5 million clones, approximately 95% appearing once. Cells designated naive CD8 were CD45RO-negative and were positively selected for CCR7, with terminally differentiated effector memory CD45RA+ cells excluded. This TCR was sampled from a man aged 18 to 35 in good health. The specimen was naive CD8+ T cells sorted from blood.

The CDR3 DNA sequence: TGTGCCAGCAGTGCCCACAGGGGAGACACCACAGATACGCAGTATTTT. This translates into CASSAHRGDTTDTQYF. The chain recombines TRBV27 with TRBJ2-3; 7 nucleotides line up with TRBD1. Germline CDR1 MNHEY, CDR2 SMNVEV (reference sequence). V was clipped by 5 bases and J by 2 bases; unmatched bases: 10. The CDR3 sequence is 16 residues long.